These 20 T cell receptor beta chains originate from one sample sequenced in a study of blood T cell repertoires in COVID-19. TCRdb's table, derived via immunoSEQ multiplex PCR, lists solely in-frame clones and lacks some. This repertoire shows 50,000 or so clones, over 75% found once; its top ten account for 11%. The source material was peripheral blood. Source of these receptors: a man aged 80 or over with COVID-19, enrolled during active disease.

This clone is a singleton in its sample. V and J are TRBV9 and TRBJ1-6, with a tentative D call TRBD1 (5 bases). The V gene lost 0 bases and the J gene lost 9 bases, with 7 bases spanning the gap. Per germline, CDR1 SGDLS and CDR2 YYNGEE. The CDR3 spans 13 residues. The CDR3 spells CASSVVGGSPLHF. For the CDR3, the DNA is TGTGCCAGCAGCGTAGTGGGGGGTTCACCCCTCCACTTT.

This clone was seen only a few times. This chain links TRBV5-4 with TRBJ1-2; 7 bases align to TRBD1. Germline lookup yields CDR1 SGHNT and CDR2 YYREEE (reference sequence). The CDR3 runs to 13 residues. The V and J ends lost 4 bases and 8 bases, in that order; junction bases with no gene match: 8. Here the CDR3 reads CASSTETGLGYTF. The CDR3 DNA reads TGTGCCAGCAGCACCGAGACAGGGCTGGGCTACACCTTC.

The V and J genes are TRBV5-1 and TRBJ2-5; no clear D. This CDR3 has 14 amino acids. V was shortened by 0 bases and J by 2 bases, with 8 bases between the two germline ends. Germline V gene data show CDR1 as SGHRS and CDR2 as YFSETQ. The CDR3 is CASSLDARQETQYF. CDR3 nucleotide sequence: TGCGCCAGCAGCTTGGATGCCCGGCAAGAGACCCAGTACTTC.

This chain connects TRBV19 to TRBJ2-1, with a weak D call TRBD2 (5 bases). This CDR3 contains 17 residues. Germline V lookup: CDR1 LNHDA, CDR2 SQIVND (reference sequence). The V and J ends lost 5 bases and 0 bases respectively, with 17 bases between them. The CDR3 spells CASSPSGGAGSYNEQFF. The CDR3 DNA is TGTGCCAGTAGTCCCTCCGGAGGAGCAGGCTCCTACAATGAGCAGTTCTTC.

The CDR3 DNA follows: TGCGCCAGCAGAAGGGACAGGGGGATGTCTAATGAAAAACTGTTTTTT. This gives the protein CASRRDRGMSNEKLFF. This chain uses TRBV10-1 with TRBJ1-4, with 11 bases identical to TRBD1. The germline gives CDR1 WNHNN, CDR2 SYGVQD (reference sequence). J lost 3 bases, V lost 6 bases, and 6 bases had no gene match. There are 16 residues in the CDR3.

This clone occurred a few times. The chain is built from TRBV6-5 and TRBJ2-1; 10 nucleotides match TRBD2. Germline CDR1 MNHEY, CDR2 SVGAGI. V lost 4 bases to trimming and J lost 6 bases; unmatched junction nucleotides: 6. The CDR3 runs to 15 residues. The chain's CDR3 is CASSSPSGGFNEQFF. The CDR3 nucleotides are TGTGCCAGCAGTTCACCTAGCGGGGGTTTCAATGAGCAGTTCTTC.

V is TRBV3-1 (or the pseudogene TRBV3-2) and J is TRBJ1-6; TRBD1 is a possible D gene (5 bases). V shed 1 base and J shed 7 bases, with 11 bases lying between them. The V gene's germline CDR1 is LGHDT and CDR2 YNNKEL (reference sequence). This CDR3 has 15 amino acids. In DNA form, the CDR3 reads TGTGCCAGCAGCCAAGCGGGGGGAGAGAATTCACCCCTCCACTTT. As protein: CASSQAGGENSPLHF.

This chain connects TRBV6-5 to TRBJ2-1, with 7 bases matching TRBD1. This CDR3 spans 15 amino acids. CDR1 and CDR2 (germline): MNHEY, SVGAGI. The J segment lost 1 base and the V segment lost 4 bases, leaving 4 bases of the junction unmatched. CDR3 residues: CASSSPTGSYNEQFF. The CDR3 DNA reads TGTGCCAGCAGTTCCCCGACAGGGTCCTACAATGAGCAGTTCTTC.

The rearrangement joins TRBV12-5 to TRBJ2-2; possibly TRBD2 for D (5 bases). The CDR3 contains 16 residues. Germline CDR1 is LGHNT and CDR2 is FRNRAP. V dropped 7 bases and J dropped 0 bases, with 15 bases sitting between them. CDR3 amino acids: CASALMTGANTGELFF. The CDR3, as DNA: TGTGCTAGTGCCCTAATGACCGGGGCGAACACCGGGGAGCTGTTTTTT.

The J gene is TRBJ2-7, the V gene TRBV6-5, with 15 bases aligning to TRBD2. The ends lost 6 bases at V and 4 bases at J; junction bases unmatched: 4. The CDR3 runs 15 residues. Germline V gives CDR1 MNHEY, CDR2 SVGAGI. The CDR3 protein is CASSLGLAGGYEQYF. The CDR3 DNA sequence: TGTGCCAGCAGCCTCGGACTAGCGGGGGGGTACGAGCAGTACTTC.

The rearrangement joins TRBV10-3 to TRBJ2-3, with TRBD2 matching over 11 bases. The CDR3 extends over 17 amino acids. The trim removed 4 bases at V and 0 bases at J, leaving 6 bases unmatched. Germline loops: CDR1 ENHRY, CDR2 SYGVKD. In nucleotides, the CDR3 is TGTGCCATCAGTGGCAGCGGGACTAGCGGTAGCACAGATACGCAGTATTTT. This gives the protein CAISGSGTSGSTDTQYF.

The J gene is TRBJ2-2, the V gene TRBV19; TRBD2 is a possible D gene (5 bases). CDR1 is LNHDA and CDR2 is SQIVND in the germline V gene (reference sequence). The CDR3 contains 12 residues. The germline V and J ends were trimmed by 8 bases and 6 bases, with 10 bases remaining between them. The CDR3 region is CASADYPGELFF. The CDR3 DNA reads TGTGCCAGTGCAGACTATCCCGGGGAGCTGTTTTTT.

This clone was seen only a few times. V gene TRBV5-1 combines with J gene TRBJ1-6; D gene unclear. Trimming cost V 0 bases and J 11 bases, with 15 bases left between them. The CDR3 consists of 15 residues. Per the germline V gene, CDR1 is SGHRS and CDR2 is YFSETQ. This CDR3 is CASSLASEDLTPLHF. The CDR3 nucleotides are TGCGCCAGCAGCTTGGCCAGCGAAGATCTAACACCCCTCCACTTT.

The genes are TRBV5-8 and TRBJ2-2; 10 bases map to TRBD1. The V segment lost 2 bases and the J segment 5 bases; nucleotides outside the gene matches: 3. The CDR3 runs 15 residues. Germline CDR1 reads SGHTS; CDR2 reads YDEGEE. The CDR3: CASSFRDRGTGELFF. The CDR3 DNA reads TGTGCCAGCAGCTTCCGGGACAGGGGTACCGGGGAGCTGTTTTTT. Full variable domain (rest looked up from reference TRBV5-8 and TRBJ2-2): EAGVTQSPTHLIKTRGQQATLRCSPISGHTSVYWYQQALGLGLQFLLWYDEGEERNRGNFPPRFSGRQFPNYSSELNVNALELEDSALYLCASSFRDRGTGELFFGEGSRLTVL.

This sequence joins TRBV6-5 and TRBJ1-2; 10 nucleotides agree with TRBD1. The V gene's germline CDR1 is MNHEY and CDR2 SVGAGI. V was pared by 8 bases and J by 5 bases, with 11 bases of the junction left unmatched. The CDR3 is 15 amino acids. In DNA, the CDR3 is TGTGCCAGCCGGGAGAGACAGGGGGCGGCATATGGCTACACCTTC. Protein: CASRERQGAAYGYTF.

This chain connects TRBV5-4 to TRBJ2-1, with TRBD2 identical over 10 bases. The V gene's germline CDR1 is SGHNT and CDR2 YYREEE (reference sequence). The V and J ends lost 4 bases and 5 bases, in that order; junction bases with no gene match: 6. The CDR3 spans 15 residues. The CDR3: CASSRSGRADNEQFF. CDR3 coding DNA: TGTGCCAGCAGCCGGAGCGGGAGGGCCGACAATGAGCAGTTCTTC.

The rearrangement uses TRBV6-1 and TRBJ1-3; the match to TRBD1 covers 7 bases. V lost 3 bases to trimming and J lost 4 bases; unmatched junction nucleotides: 15. CDR3 length: 18 residues. The germline V gene has CDR1 MNHNS and CDR2 SASEGT. The CDR3 spells CASSDLGGRGLWGNTIYF. The CDR3 DNA is TGTGCCAGCAGTGACTTAGGGGGCAGGGGCTTATGGGGAAACACCATATATTTT.

The genes are TRBV11-1 and TRBJ2-7, with 7 bases identical to TRBD2. CDR3 length: 14 amino acids. The germline V gene has CDR1 SGHAT and CDR2 FQDESV (reference sequence). After removal of 1 base from V and 7 bases from J, the junction contained 7 bases not matched to a gene. The CDR3 protein is CASSLVNGAGEQYF. CDR3 nucleotides: TGTGCCAGCAGCTTAGTAAATGGAGCGGGGGAGCAGTACTTC.

V is TRBV5-1 and J is TRBJ2-6, with 9 nucleotides matching TRBD1. This CDR3 contains 16 residues. Germline values: CDR1 SGHRS, CDR2 YFSETQ. With V trimmed by 7 bases and J by 0 bases, 5 bases remained unmatched. The CDR3 protein is CASGGQGGSGANVLTF. The DNA for the CDR3 is TGCGCCAGCGGGGGACAGGGCGGCTCTGGGGCCAACGTCCTGACTTTC.

J is TRBJ2-1 and V is TRBV24-1; perhaps TRBD1 as D (6 bases). V was trimmed by 3 bases and J by 9 bases, leaving 14 bases between them. The germline V gene has CDR1 KGHDR and CDR2 SFDVKD. CDR3 length: 14 amino acids. Here the CDR3 reads CATSDDRFFGEQFF. CDR3 DNA: TGTGCCACCAGTGATGACAGGTTTTTCGGTGAGCAGTTCTTC.